This entry lists 22 T cell receptor beta chains sequenced from one sample in a study of human T cells and chemical hapten exposure. Time point in this sample: patch test 1, 2 weeks after DPC sensitization. Treatment defined: therapeutic diphenylcyclopropenone sensitization with weekly scalp DPC. Blood, whole and unfractionated, served as the source for total RNA extraction. TCRdb reprocessed the RACE reads with MiXCR, giving one entry per CDR3 protein. Seen here are approximately 52,000 distinct CDR3 sequences, roughly 9.6% observed once, and the top ten hold approximately 2%. The specimen was whole blood, collected in connection with sensitization to the hapten diphenylcyclopropenone (DPC). All receptors derive from a woman aged 35 to 49 with alopecia areata. Some clones in this sample may be carry-over from other donors' samples.

The chain is built from TRBV10-3 and TRBJ1-5; D is uncertain. This CDR3 is built from 13 residues. The V gene lost 7 bases and the J gene lost 4 bases, with 11 bases spanning the gap. Per the germline V gene, CDR1 is ENHRY and CDR2 is SYGVKD. The CDR3 sequence is CAINLRINQPQHF. CDR3 DNA: TGTGCCATCAATTTAAGAATAAATCAGCCCCAGCATTTT.

This clonotype came up a few times. The J gene is TRBJ1-3, the V gene TRBV12-3 or TRBV12-4; TRBD1 might be the D (5 bases). V was cut by 6 bases and J by 0 bases, with 15 bases left in between. This CDR3 has 16 residues. The CDR3 nucleotides are TGTGCCAGCAGCCCCTCTTGGGGACTCTCTGGAAACACCATATATTTT. Translated: CASSPSWGLSGNTIYF.

V and J are TRBV7-2 and TRBJ2-7; D not certain. CDR3 length: 15 amino acids. Germline values: CDR1 SGHTA, CDR2 FQGNSA. V shed 0 bases and J shed 1 base, with 10 bases lying between them. CDR3 nucleotide sequence: TGTGCCAGCAGCTTAGCTCGCCTACCGTCCTACGAGCAGTACTTC. This translates into CASSLARLPSYEQYF.

This clonotype has just a few counts. The chain recombines TRBV20-1 with TRBJ2-3, with D hard to call. This CDR3 is built from 10 residues. Between the trimmed V and J ends, which lost 6 bases and 9 bases, there was a span of 10 bases. Germline loops: CDR1 DFQATT, CDR2 SNEGSKA (reference sequence). This CDR3 is CSAFSGTQYF. CDR3 coding DNA: TGCAGTGCCTTTTCGGGCACGCAGTATTTT.

This clonotype was counted between two and nine times. The chain recombines TRBV7-8 with TRBJ1-1; the D is unclear. Between the trimmed V and J ends, which lost 1 base and 4 bases, there was a span of 10 bases. The CDR3 sequence is 14 residues long. The germline V gene has CDR1 SGHVS and CDR2 FQNEAQ. CDR3 amino acids: CASSLGGGVTEAFF. The DNA for the CDR3 is TGTGCCAGCAGCTTAGGTGGTGGGGTCACTGAAGCTTTCTTT.

There are many counts of this clonotype. J is TRBJ2-7 and V is TRBV6-5; maybe TRBD2 (5 bases). This CDR3 has 13 amino acids. Trimming removed 10 bases from V and 1 base from J, with 14 bases in between. Germline V CDR1 and CDR2: MNHEY, SVGAGI. Here the CDR3 reads CATSKRDSYEQYF. The CDR3 DNA reads as TGTGCCACGTCCAAACGGGATTCCTACGAGCAGTACTTC.

This clonotype was recorded at least ten times. V and J are TRBV10-2 and TRBJ2-5; D gene uncertain. V was pared by 4 bases and J by 0 bases, with 24 bases between. Germline lookup yields CDR1 WSHSY and CDR2 SAAADI. There are 19 residues in the CDR3. The CDR3 coding sequence is TGCGCCAGCAGTGGGTCGCGTAACACCCCCCTCAAGTACCAAGAGACCCAGTACTTC. Protein product: CASSGSRNTPLKYQETQYF.

V usage is TRBV15 and J usage is TRBJ2-3; 10 bases are shared with TRBD1. The ends lost 3 bases at V and 0 bases at J; junction bases unmatched: 3. The CDR3 consists of 16 residues. Germline values: CDR1 LNHNV, CDR2 YYDKDF (reference sequence). CDR3 in DNA: TGTGCCACCAGCAGTAGGACAGGGGGGAGCACAGATACGCAGTATTTT. Translating gives CATSSRTGGSTDTQYF.

Only a few counts were recorded for this clonotype. The rearrangement joins TRBV10-2 to TRBJ2-3, with TRBD2 matching 11 bases. Germline V gene sequence: CDR1 WSHSY, CDR2 SAAADI. Germline trimming cut 10 bases from V and 4 bases from J; bases unmatched to any gene: 7. The CDR3 length is 14 residues. CDR3 nucleotide sequence: TGCGCCACCCGTCTAGCGGGAGGCGCAGATACGCAGTATTTT. Translation: CATRLAGGADTQYF.

This clonotype was seen a handful of times. The V and J genes are TRBV7-7 and TRBJ2-1; TRBD2 is a possible D gene (5 bases). From germline, CDR1 is SSHAT and CDR2 FNYEAQ (reference sequence). The CDR3 has 13 amino acids. Between the trimmed V and J ends, which lost 1 base and 7 bases, there was a span of 8 bases. CDR3 in DNA: TGTGCCAGCAGCTTAGTCCCGGGGAATGAGCAGTTCTTC. Its translation: CASSLVPGNEQFF.

V is TRBV6-2 or TRBV6-3 and J is TRBJ1-2; D is ambiguous. The CDR3 sequence is 16 residues long. Deletions cut 5 bases from V and 4 bases from J, with 20 bases between. The V gene's germline CDR1 is MNHEY and CDR2 SVGEGT. CDR3 sequence (DNA): TGTGCCAGCAGTGAACAGATTTCTGGATCCGTCTATGGCTACACCTTC. Encoded protein: CASSEQISGSVYGYTF.

The J gene is TRBJ2-7, the V gene TRBV7-2, with no clear D. Trimming cost V 1 base and J 1 base, with 11 bases left between them. The germline gives CDR1 SGHTA, CDR2 FQGNSA. CDR3 length equals 15 residues. The CDR3 protein is CASSLGQVRSYEQYF. DNA for the CDR3: TGTGCCAGCAGCTTAGGGCAGGTACGATCCTACGAGCAGTACTTC.

The sample holds many counts of this clonotype. The rearrangement links TRBV18 to TRBJ1-4; D is uncertain. Trimming stripped 0 bases from V and 4 bases from J, with 9 bases between. The length of the CDR3 is 15 residues. Germline CDR1 and CDR2: KGHSH and LQKENI. CDR3 DNA: TGTGCCAGCTCACCACCGCCCGGACGTAATGAAAAACTGTTTTTT. Translating it yields CASSPPPGRNEKLFF.

This clonotype is medium-sized. V usage is TRBV2 and J usage is TRBJ2-1; 7 nucleotides line up with TRBD1. Per germline, CDR1 SNHLY and CDR2 FYNNEI. Unmatched junction bases numbered 4, after V lost 4 bases and J lost 4 bases. The CDR3 extends over 14 amino acids. CDR3 region: CASSAGTEYNEQFF. CDR3 in DNA: TGTGCCAGCAGTGCCGGGACAGAGTACAATGAGCAGTTCTTC.

This clonotype was recorded a few times. The chain is built from TRBV27 and TRBJ2-3; D is possibly TRBD1 or TRBD2 (6 bases each). Germline values: CDR1 MNHEY, CDR2 SMNVEV (reference sequence). Trimming removed 6 bases from V and 1 base from J, with 17 bases in between. The CDR3 consists of 16 residues. The CDR3 here is CASSPKGGGGTDTQYF. CDR3 coding DNA: TGTGCCAGCAGCCCTAAGGGGGGAGGCGGCACAGATACGCAGTATTTT.

This clonotype was recorded a few times. The rearrangement uses TRBV5-6 and TRBJ1-2, with D hard to call. The CDR3 consists of 12 residues. V was pared by 1 base and J by 4 bases, with 5 bases between. CDR1 and CDR2 (germline): SGHDT, YYEEEE. This chain's CDR3 is CASSLTAYGYTF. CDR3 nucleotide sequence: TGTGCCAGCAGCTTGACTGCCTATGGCTACACCTTC.

This clonotype has ten or more counts. The genes are TRBV10-3 and TRBJ1-3, with D possibly being TRBD1 (5 bases). Trimming stripped 10 bases from V and 2 bases from J, with 15 bases between. This CDR3 comprises 14 residues. Looked up from germline, CDR1 is ENHRY and CDR2 is SYGVKD. The CDR3 coding sequence is TGTGCCACGCTTTTCGGGACGGCTGGAAACACCATATATTTT. The encoded protein is CATLFGTAGNTIYF.

J is TRBJ1-2 and V is TRBV20-1, with D uncertain. The CDR3 is 13 amino acids. Germline V gene lookup returns CDR1 DFQATT and CDR2 SNEGSKA (reference sequence). With 3 bases removed from V and 0 bases from J, the gap between germline ends came to 8 bases. The CDR3 nucleotides read TGCAGTGCTAGTCCAGCGGCTAACTATGGCTACACCTTC. This sequence encodes CSASPAANYGYTF.

This chain joins TRBV11-2 and TRBJ2-5; 9 bases fit TRBD1. The CDR3 is 14 residues long. J lost 5 bases, V lost 1 base, and 2 bases had no gene match. Per the germline V gene, CDR1 is SGHAT and CDR2 is FQNNGV. CDR3: CASSLGGTGETQYF. The DNA of the CDR3 is TGTGCCAGCAGCTTAGGAGGGACAGGGGAGACCCAGTACTTC.

This clonotype was seen at least ten times. The chain has TRBV4-1 and TRBJ1-6; D not resolved. The V end lost 0 bases, the J end lost 0 bases, and 9 bases lay between the germline ends. Germline CDR1 and CDR2: MGHRA and YSYEKL. The length of the CDR3 is 17 residues. In DNA, the CDR3 is TGCGCCAGCAGCCAAGATGGAGGCGGCTCCTATAATTCACCCCTCCACTTT. Its translation is CASSQDGGGSYNSPLHF.

At least ten counts were recorded for this clonotype. The chain has TRBV28 and TRBJ1-1; D not resolved. V lost 8 bases, J lost 0 bases, and 4 bases lay in between. Looked up from germline, CDR1 is MDHEN and CDR2 is SYDVKM. The CDR3 consists of 11 residues. The chain's CDR3 is CASLMNTEAFF. The CDR3 DNA follows: TGTGCCAGCCTAATGAACACTGAAGCTTTCTTT.

This sequence joins TRBV10-3 and TRBJ1-6, with D possibly matching TRBD1 (5 bases). The germline V gene encodes CDR1 ENHRY and CDR2 SYGVKD. This CDR3 has 13 amino acids. Trimming took 10 bases from V and 6 from J, leaving 13 bases between them. The CDR3: CATSPGSNSPLHF. Here the CDR3 DNA reads TGTGCCACCTCCCCAGGGAGTAATTCACCCCTCCACTTT.